The rows below give T cell receptor beta chains drawn from one sample of a study of Ad26.COV2.S vaccination and SARS-CoV-2 variants. The table came from immunoSEQ multiplex PCR; TCRdb's copy has only in-frame clones and leaves some out. Here the sample spans fewer than 900,000 clones, roughly nine tenths being singletons. Here the sequenced sample was peripheral blood, taken in a trial of Ad26.COV2.S vaccine versus placebo. All receptors derive from a person aged 18-65 years who received the Ad26.COV2.S COVID-19 vaccine or a placebo. Each CDR3 is given with its conserved first and last residue. Fields, in order: clone size, D gene, J gene, V gene, CDR3 DNA, CDR3 protein. A D gene is named only where the DNA matches it firmly. Some rows have no size entry. The others give once, few or many, or a class for an expanded clone.

>NA|NA|TRBJ1-6|TRBV5-6
TGTGCCAGCAGCTTGGCAGGGGCCTCATATTCACCCCTCCACTTT
CASSLAGASYSPLHF
>NA|NA|TRBJ2-1|TRBV5-6
TGTGCCAGCAGCTTACAAAATGAGCAGTTCTTC
CASSLQNEQFF
>NA|NA|TRBJ2-7|TRBV18
TGTGCCAGCTCACCCGGTTCCACCTACGAGCAGTACTTC
CASSPGSTYEQYF
>NA|TRBD2|TRBJ2-7|TRBV7-2
TGTGCCAGCAGCGTTAGACTAGCCATCGGTCCCTACGAGCAGTACTTC
CASSVRLAIGPYEQYF
>once|TRBD1|TRBJ1-1|TRBV7-8
TGTGCCAGCAGCTTGACAGGGGGTGACACTGAAGCTTTCTTT
CASSLTGGDTEAFF
>NA|TRBD2|TRBJ2-3|TRBV7-8
TGTGCCAGCAGCTTAGTACTAGCGGGTTCAGATACGCAGTATTTT
CASSLVLAGSDTQYF
>NA|TRBD1|TRBJ1-4|TRBV3-1/TRBV3-2
TGTGCCAGCAGCCAAAGACAGGGGGGTGAAAAACTGTTTTTT
CASSQRQGGEKLFF
>NA|TRBD1|TRBJ1-5|TRBV2
TGTGCCAGCATGGGGACAGGGGGGTTTAGCAATCAGCCCCAGCATTTT
CASMGTGGFSNQPQHF
>NA|TRBD2|TRBJ2-2|TRBV7-3
TGTGCCAGCAGCACGGGACTAAGCACCGGGGAGCTGTTTTTT
CASSTGLSTGELFF
>few|NA|TRBJ1-3|TRBV12-3/TRBV12-4
TGTGCCAGCAGTTTTTCTGGAAACACCATATATTTT
CASSFSGNTIYF
>NA|TRBD2|TRBJ2-7|TRBV19
TGTGCCAGTAAGGCTCTAGCGGGAGCCTCCTACGAGCAGTACTTC
CASKALAGASYEQYF
>NA|TRBD2|TRBJ2-7|TRBV7-8
TGTGCCAGCACCCTCGGACTAGCGAACTCCTACGAGCAGTACTTC
CASTLGLANSYEQYF
>NA|TRBD1|TRBJ2-7|TRBV27
TGTGCCAGCAGTTTATCAGGGAACAGGGGGCCCTACGAGCAGTACTTC
CASSLSGNRGPYEQYF
>NA|NA|TRBJ1-5|TRBV5-8
TGTGCCAGCAGCGCGGATAGGGGAGCGTCAACGGGCAATCAGCCCCAGCATTTT
CASSADRGASTGNQPQHF
>NA|TRBD1|TRBJ2-7|TRBV27
TGTGCCAGCAGTTCCCTTGGACAGGGTCCCAAGTCTTCCGAGCAGTACTTC
CASSSLGQGPKSSEQYF
>NA|NA|TRBJ1-2|TRBV11-2
TGTGCCAGCAGCTCCCACACAGGATCTACATATGGCTACACCTTC
CASSSHTGSTYGYTF
>NA|NA|TRBJ1-3|TRBV18
TGTGCCAGCTCACTACTTTCGGCCCCGGGAAACACCATATATTTT
CASSLLSAPGNTIYF
>NA|NA|TRBJ2-1|TRBV7-9
TGTGCCAGCAGCCGCTCACTCCAGGGTACGTTCTTC
CASSRSLQGTFF
>NA|TRBD2|TRBJ2-1|TRBV7-2
TGTGCCAGCAGCTTAGGTGGCGGGAGTACAAGTGAGCAGTTCTTC
CASSLGGGSTSEQFF
>once|TRBD2|TRBJ2-3|TRBV20-1
TGCAGTACCGGGACTAGCTGGACGCAGTATTTT
CSTGTSWTQYF
>once|NA|TRBJ1-2|TRBV6-1
TGTGCCAGCAGTGAACCTGAAAAAGGAGGCTACACCTTC
CASSEPEKGGYTF
>NA|NA|TRBJ2-1|TRBV14
TGTGCCAGCAGCCACGGCAAGGGTTACTACAATGAGCAGTTCTTC
CASSHGKGYYNEQFF
>NA|TRBD2|TRBJ2-2|TRBV10-2
TGCGCCAGTTCAGCGGGGATTAACACCGGGGAGCTGTTTTTT
CASSAGINTGELFF
>NA|TRBD1|TRBJ1-2|TRBV5-1
TGCGCCAGCAGCTACGGACAGGGTGACTATGGCTACACCTTC
CASSYGQGDYGYTF